The 30 T cell receptor beta chains in this list originate from one sample, sequenced in a study of cytomegalovirus exposure and HLA in healthy donors. PCR primers comprised 60 Vbeta and 13 Jbeta primers. The table came from immunoSEQ multiplex PCR; TCRdb's copy has only in-frame clones and leaves some out. The sample records some 120,000 clones, around four fifths being singletons. Sample: PBMCs. These receptors were collected from a woman aged 40 to 50 in good health and CMV-seropositive.

This chain uses TRBV4-1 with TRBJ2-7, with D perhaps matching TRBD2 (6 bases). This CDR3 is 13 amino acids long. CDR1 and CDR2 from the germline V gene are MGHRA and YSYEKL. With 4 bases removed from V and 4 bases from J, the gap between germline ends came to 11 bases. CDR3 loop: CASSRGTPYEQYF. The CDR3 nucleotides read TGCGCCAGCAGCCGCGGGACCCCTTACGAGCAGTACTTC.

The J gene is TRBJ1-1, the V gene TRBV29-1, with D unclear. Germline V gene data show CDR1 as SQVTM and CDR2 as ANQGSEA. CDR3 length: 11 amino acids. With 5 bases removed from V and 0 bases from J, the gap between germline ends came to 4 bases. The CDR3 DNA sequence: TGCAGCGTTTCAGTGAACACTGAAGCTTTCTTT. Residues: CSVSVNTEAFF.

The J gene is TRBJ2-1, the V gene TRBV9, with TRBD2 identical over 8 bases. The V and J ends lost 3 bases and 3 bases, in that order; junction bases with no gene match: 8. Germline V gene lookup returns CDR1 SGDLS and CDR2 YYNGEE. There are 16 residues in the CDR3. This CDR3 is CASSGRTSGLYNEQFF. The CDR3 nucleotides are TGTGCCAGCAGCGGAAGAACTAGCGGCCTCTACAATGAGCAGTTCTTC. Based on the CDR3 plus reference TRBV9 and TRBJ2-1, the full variable domain is DSGVTQTPKHLITATGQRVTLRCSPRSGDLSVYWYQQSLDQGLQFLIQYYNGEERAKGNILERFSAQQFPDLHSELNLSSLELGDSALYFCASSGRTSGLYNEQFFGPGTRLTVL.

The CDR3 loop reads CASTPQTGWETQYF. The CDR3 region has the DNA TGTGCCAGTACCCCTCAGACAGGGTGGGAGACCCAGTACTTC. The rearrangement joins TRBV28 to TRBJ2-5; 7 nucleotides agree with TRBD1. The V gene end was trimmed by 9 bases and the J gene end by 5 bases; junction bases not matched to a gene: 12. The CDR3 is 14 residues long. CDR1 MDHEN and CDR2 SYDVKM come from the germline V gene. The full variable domain, rest sourced from reference TRBV28 and TRBJ2-5, is DVKVTQSSRYLVKRTGEKVFLECVQDMDHENMFWYRQDPGLGLRLIYFSYDVKMKEKGDIPEGYSVSREKKERFSLILESASTNQTSMYLCASTPQTGWETQYFGPGTRLLVL.

The chain uses TRBV28 and TRBJ1-4; D unresolved. CDR1 and CDR2 (germline): MDHEN, SYDVKM. The CDR3 length is 15 residues. V lost 2 bases and J 3 bases, leaving 10 bases between the germline ends. CDR3 loop: CASSLMGRPNEKLFF. The CDR3 DNA sequence: TGTGCCAGCAGTTTAATGGGCAGACCTAATGAAAAACTGTTTTTT.

The chain combines TRBV5-1 with TRBJ2-7; 14 positions match TRBD2. There are 16 residues in the CDR3. Trimming took 7 bases from V and 4 from J; bases not matched to a gene: 10. Germline loops: CDR1 SGHRS, CDR2 YFSETQ. The CDR3 bases are TGCGCCAGCTTCCCAGGGGGGACTAGCGGGGGATACGAGCAGTACTTC. This codes for CASFPGGTSGGYEQYF.

This clone has a single count. This rearrangement joins TRBV11-2 to TRBJ2-7; 8 nucleotides match TRBD2. The CDR3 length is 12 residues. Trimming at V came to 4 bases and at J to 5 bases, leaving 1 base not matched to a gene. Germline V gene data show CDR1 as SGHAT and CDR2 as FQNNGV. The CDR3 sequence: CASSYGGDEQYF. DNA for the CDR3: TGTGCCAGCAGCTACGGGGGGGACGAGCAGTACTTC. Full variable domain (outside the CDR3, taken from reference TRBV11-2 and TRBJ2-7): EAGVAQSPRYKIIEKRQSVAFWCNPISGHATLYWYQQILGQGPKLLIQFQNNGVVDDSQLPKDRFSAERLKGVDSTLKIQPAKLEDSAVYLCASSYGGDEQYFGPGTRLTVT.

This clone has just one count. One end of the junction fails to match germline, which may point to a read error. In the same sample, other DNA sequences code for this CDR3. The chain is built from TRBV27 and TRBJ2-1; D is undetermined. CDR1 is MNHEY and CDR2 is SMNVEV in the germline V gene (reference sequence). The CDR3 loop spans 13 amino acids. CDR3 sequence: CASSLSRGNEQFF. CDR3 coding DNA: TGTGCCAGCAGTCTATCGCGTGGTAATGAGCAGTTCTTC.

This clone was observed a few times. The CDR3 DNA sequence: TGTGCCAGCAGTGGGACAGGGGGCAGTAATTCACCCCTCCACTTT. It yields the protein CASSGTGGSNSPLHF. This rearrangement joins TRBV2 to TRBJ1-6; 11 bases agree with TRBD1. This CDR3 contains 15 residues. The germline gives CDR1 SNHLY, CDR2 FYNNEI. With V trimmed by 4 bases and J by 6 bases, 2 bases remained unmatched.

J is TRBJ2-4 and V is TRBV30; 8 bases are a match to TRBD2. Germline V gene data show CDR1 as GTSNPN and CDR2 as SVGIG (reference sequence). Trimming took 1 base from V and 6 from J; bases not matched to a gene: 2. There are 13 residues in the CDR3. The CDR3 DNA follows: TGTGCCTGGAGTGGGGGGACTAGAAACATTCAGTACTTC. Protein sequence: CAWSGGTRNIQYF.

This clone was observed a single time. This chain connects TRBV27 to TRBJ2-7; TRBD1 matches 10 bases. Germline CDR1 is MNHEY and CDR2 is SMNVEV (reference sequence). The V and J ends lost 0 bases and 12 bases, in that order; junction bases with no gene match: 5. The CDR3 totals 13 residues. The CDR3: CASSLSTGGALYF. The DNA for the CDR3 is TGTGCCAGCAGTTTATCGACAGGGGGCGCCCTGTACTTC.

This clone appeared once. This sequence joins TRBV15 and TRBJ2-5, with 8 bases identical to TRBD1. Near its end, the DNA agrees better with TRBJ2-7, so the J call may be wrong. The CDR3 consists of 15 residues. Germline V gene sequence: CDR1 LNHNV, CDR2 YYDKDF (reference sequence). In DNA, the CDR3 is TGTGCCACCAGCGCCACTCAGGGGGCTACCTACGAGCAGTACTTC. Translating gives CATSATQGATYEQYF.

The genes are TRBV30 and TRBJ2-5, with D possibly TRBD2 on 6 matching bases. Trimming shortened V by 0 bases and J by 13 bases, and 18 bases separated the two germline ends. This CDR3 comprises 13 residues. CDR1 and CDR2 (germline): GTSNPN, SVGIG (reference sequence). For the CDR3, the DNA is TGTGCCTGGAGTGTACTATCGGGGACTGACACGTACTTC. Translated: CAWSVLSGTDTYF.

V and J are TRBV28 and TRBJ2-3; 7 bases line up with TRBD1. This CDR3 has 15 residues. Unmatched junction bases numbered 4, after V lost 2 bases and J lost 2 bases. Germline V gene data show CDR1 as MDHEN and CDR2 as SYDVKM. CDR3 nucleotides: TGTGCCAGCAGTTTAACAGGGGTGATCACAGATACGCAGTATTTT. This translates into CASSLTGVITDTQYF.

The rearrangement uses TRBV4-1 and TRBJ2-7; 7 positions match TRBD2. The CDR3 sequence is 14 residues long. The ends lost 4 bases at V and 1 base at J; junction bases unmatched: 4. Germline-derived CDR1 and CDR2 are MGHRA and YSYEKL. The DNA of the CDR3 is TGCGCCAGCAGCCTAAGGGAGGGGTCCTACGAGCAGTACTTC. Translating gives CASSLREGSYEQYF.

The chain carries TRBV5-1 and TRBJ2-3, with D possibly being TRBD2 (6 bases). Germline assignment: CDR1 SGHRS and CDR2 YFSETQ. The CDR3 extends over 15 amino acids. The V gene lost 2 bases and the J gene lost 4 bases, with 14 bases spanning the gap. The CDR3 DNA follows: TGCGCCAGCAGCTTCACTGGACTATCCCCAGATACGCAGTATTTT. Its protein is CASSFTGLSPDTQYF.

J is TRBJ1-1 and V is TRBV5-1; D is possibly TRBD1 (6 bases). In germline, CDR1 is SGHRS, CDR2 YFSETQ. The CDR3 length is 13 residues. Trimming removed 1 base at V and 5 bases at J, with 9 bases between. Here the CDR3 reads CASSLTGQTEAFF. CDR3 nucleotides: TGCGCCAGCAGCTTGACAGGGCAGACTGAAGCTTTCTTT.

The chain employs TRBV5-1 and TRBJ2-7, with 12 bases aligning to TRBD1. The CDR3 totals 16 residues. Germline-derived CDR1 and CDR2 are SGHRS and YFSETQ. The ends lost 0 bases at V and 7 bases at J; junction bases unmatched: 8. The CDR3 DNA reads as TGCGCCAGCAGCTTGGCCACCGGGACAGGGGGCCGGGAGCAGTACTTC. Its protein product is CASSLATGTGGREQYF.

V usage is TRBV7-9 and J usage is TRBJ1-4; D unresolved. From germline, CDR1 is SEHNR and CDR2 FQNEAQ (reference sequence). The CDR3 contains 16 residues. Trimming pared 1 base from V and 0 bases from J, leaving 9 bases between. The CDR3 loop is CASSLGGFATNEKLFF. In nucleotides, the CDR3 is TGTGCCAGCAGCTTAGGAGGGTTTGCAACTAATGAAAAACTGTTTTTT. The whole variable domain, filled in from reference TRBV7-9 and TRBJ1-4, reads DTGVSQNPRHKITKRGQNVTFRCDPISEHNRLYWYRQTLGQGPEFLTYFQNEAQLEKSRLLSDRFSAERPKGSFSTLEIQRTEQGDSAMYLCASSLGGFATNEKLFFGSGTQLSVL.

This clone was counted only a few times. This chain links TRBV28 with TRBJ1-1, with D possibly TRBD1 on 5 matching bases. CDR1 MDHEN and CDR2 SYDVKM come from the germline V gene. The V gene lost 9 bases and the J gene lost 1 base, with 12 bases spanning the gap. The CDR3 covers 13 residues. Here the CDR3 DNA reads TGTGCCAGGCCGGAGGGACCGAACACTGAAGCTTTCTTT. Its protein is CARPEGPNTEAFF.

In regard to this clone: One end of the junction does not line up with germline, which may come from a read error. This rearrangement joins TRBV7-9 to TRBJ1-2, with 8 bases fitting TRBD1. The germline V gene has CDR1 SEHNR and CDR2 FQNEAQ (reference sequence). The CDR3 contains 15 residues. As DNA, the CDR3 is TGTTCCAGCAGCTTAGATTCAGGGGGCCACTATGGCTACACCTTC. This encodes CSSSLDSGGHYGYTF.

This clone was observed a few times. This chain connects TRBV9 to TRBJ2-7, with TRBD2 matching 11 bases. This CDR3 spans 16 amino acids. V dropped 3 bases and J dropped 2; count of bases not matched to a gene: 7. The germline V gene has CDR1 SGDLS and CDR2 YYNGEE. The CDR3 here is CASSANLAGGTYEQYF. CDR3 coding DNA: TGTGCCAGCAGCGCCAACCTAGCGGGAGGTACCTACGAGCAGTACTTC. The complete variable domain, with remaining parts taken from reference TRBV9 and TRBJ2-7, reads DSGVTQTPKHLITATGQRVTLRCSPRSGDLSVYWYQQSLDQGLQFLIQYYNGEERAKGNILERFSAQQFPDLHSELNLSSLELGDSALYFCASSANLAGGTYEQYFGPGTRLTVT.

This chain joins TRBV7-8 and TRBJ2-1; 10 positions match TRBD2. After removal of 1 base from V and 4 bases from J, the junction contained 4 bases not matched to a gene. Germline CDR1 is SGHVS and CDR2 is FQNEAQ. CDR3 length: 16 residues. In DNA form, the CDR3 reads TGTGCCAGCAGCTTAGAGGCACTAGCGGGATACAATGAGCAGTTCTTC. Protein: CASSLEALAGYNEQFF.

The rearrangement uses TRBV6-5 and TRBJ1-1; no clear D. Germline V gives CDR1 MNHEY, CDR2 SVGAGI. The ends were cut back, 5 bases at V and 11 bases at J, with 15 bases in the middle. This CDR3 contains 12 residues. The CDR3 sequence: CASSESPLAAFF. The CDR3 coding sequence is TGTGCCAGCAGTGAATCCCCTTTGGCCGCTTTCTTT.

The chain recombines TRBV9 with TRBJ2-7; weak D call: TRBD2 (5 bases). The CDR3 is 15 amino acids. V was trimmed by 0 bases and J by 0 bases, leaving 10 bases between them. CDR1 and CDR2 (germline): SGDLS, YYNGEE. The chain's CDR3 is CASSVDAGSSYEQYF. CDR3 coding DNA: TGTGCCAGCAGCGTAGACGCTGGGAGCTCCTACGAGCAGTACTTC. The full variable domain, with the rest looked up from reference TRBV9 and TRBJ2-7, is DSGVTQTPKHLITATGQRVTLRCSPRSGDLSVYWYQQSLDQGLQFLIQYYNGEERAKGNILERFSAQQFPDLHSELNLSSLELGDSALYFCASSVDAGSSYEQYFGPGTRLTVT.

The V call is TRBV5-1, the J call TRBJ2-3, with D possibly matching TRBD1 (5 bases). Germline V gene data show CDR1 as SGHRS and CDR2 as YFSETQ. The CDR3 sequence is 16 residues long. V was cut by 5 bases and J by 2 bases, with 18 bases left in between. CDR3 sequence: CASRMDKQIFTDTQYF. Here the CDR3 DNA reads TGCGCCAGCAGGATGGACAAGCAGATATTCACAGATACGCAGTATTTT.

The chain uses TRBV28 and TRBJ2-1, with TRBD2 identical over 10 bases. The trim removed 6 bases at V and 4 bases at J, leaving 9 bases unmatched. Germline assignment: CDR1 MDHEN and CDR2 SYDVKM. The CDR3 is 16 residues long. CDR3 nucleotides: TGTGCCAGCAGAACCACCGGGACTAGCGCGTACAATGAGCAGTTCTTC. Translation gives CASRTTGTSAYNEQFF. Full variable domain (outside the CDR3, taken from reference TRBV28 and TRBJ2-1): DVKVTQSSRYLVKRTGEKVFLECVQDMDHENMFWYRQDPGLGLRLIYFSYDVKMKEKGDIPEGYSVSREKKERFSLILESASTNQTSMYLCASRTTGTSAYNEQFFGPGTRLTVL.

With respect to this clone: Here the CDR3 omits its conserved ending phenylalanine or tryptophan, so a read error is the likely source. Because the CDR3's place on the DNA is in doubt, the DNA is left out and the CDR3 is given as listed by TCRdb. CDR3 sequence reads: CASSLVQRET. V gene TRBV11-2 combines with J gene TRBJ2-3; no DNA check was done on the table's D call, TRBD2. The CDR3 spans 10 amino acids, including both terminal residues. The germline V gene encodes CDR1 SGHAT and CDR2 FQNNGV.

The V gene is TRBV25-1, the J gene TRBJ1-2, with D possibly matching TRBD1 (6 bases). V was pared by 6 bases and J by 4 bases, with 12 bases between. Per germline, CDR1 MGHDK and CDR2 SYGVNS. CDR3 length equals 13 residues. CDR3 bases: TGTGCCAGCAGACGGGACACCTCCTATGGCTACACCTTC. Translating it yields CASRRDTSYGYTF.

The V gene is TRBV28, the J gene TRBJ2-7; D call uncertain. The V gene's germline CDR1 is MDHEN and CDR2 SYDVKM. The V end lost 2 bases, the J end lost 5 bases, and 22 bases lay between the germline ends. The CDR3 contains 17 residues. The CDR3 bases are TGTGCCAGCAGTTTAAAGGAATCCCTACCTTTGAGCGACGAGCAGTACTTC. The encoded protein is CASSLKESLPLSDEQYF.